A selection of T cell receptor beta chains follows, all from one sample in a study of regulatory T cells. Data came from immunoSEQ multiplex PCR; TCRdb stores just in-frame clones and leaves some out. The sample yields over 20,000 clones, 70% to 90% seen once. Input material: conventional CD4+ T cells sorted from blood. The receptors were sampled from a child aged 5 to 17 with CD3G deficiency. Both conserved end residues are part of each CDR3. D genes are given only for firm matches. The size field is filled for only some rows; it gives once, few, many or a size class.

D gene	clone size	V gene	J gene	CDR3 DNA	CDR3 protein
.	.	TRBV23-1	TRBJ2-7	TGCGCCAGCAGCCTGGGACACCTCTCCTACGAGCAGTACTTC	CASSLGHLSYEQYF
TRBD1	once	TRBV28	TRBJ2-7	TGTGCCAGCAGTTGGGACAGGAGCTCCTACGAGCAGTACTTC	CASSWDRSSYEQYF
.	.	TRBV6-6	TRBJ2-6	TGTGCCAGCCTAGGTGCAGCCGGGGCCAACGTCCTGACTTTC	CASLGAAGANVLTF
.	.	TRBV6-6	TRBJ2-1	TGTGCCAGCAGTTATAAAAGCTCCTACAATGAGCAGTTCTTC	CASSYKSSYNEQFF
.	.	TRBV5-1	TRBJ2-1	TGCGCCAGCACCGAGCGCCCCGGCCCCGGTGTGCAGTTCTTC	CASTERPGPGVQFF
TRBD1	.	TRBV28	TRBJ2-7	TGTGCCAGCAGTAAGGGACAGGGAATAAGAGAGCAGTACTTC	CASSKGQGIREQYF
TRBD1	.	TRBV7-9	TRBJ2-1	TGTGCCAGCAGCGTTTGGCCGGGACAGGGGATTGATTACAATGAGCAGTTCTTC	CASSVWPGQGIDYNEQFF
.	.	TRBV7-7	TRBJ2-3	TGTGCTAGCAGCTTTCACCCGGGGGATACGCAGTATTTT	CASSFHPGDTQYF
.	once	TRBV28	TRBJ2-7	TGTGCCAGCAAATTTGAGGACTCCTACGAGCAGTACTTC	CASKFEDSYEQYF
.	.	TRBV29-1	TRBJ2-5	TGCAGCGTTGAAATAGGGGACCAAGAGACCCAGTACTTC	CSVEIGDQETQYF
TRBD2	few	TRBV9	TRBJ2-1	TGTGCCAGCAGCGTAGTAGTCGGAGCGGGAGGAGAGCAGTTCTTC	CASSVVVGAGGEQFF
TRBD1	once	TRBV6-1	TRBJ1-2	TGTGCCACCTTTCAAGACAGGGTGGGTCTCTATGGCTACACCTTC	CATFQDRVGLYGYTF
TRBD2	.	TRBV6-1	TRBJ2-7	TGTGCCAGCAGTGACGTCCTAGCGGGGTCCTACGAGCAGTACTTC	CASSDVLAGSYEQYF
TRBD1	.	TRBV6-6	TRBJ2-1	TGTGCCAGCCGCGGACAGGGCCGGAATGAGCAGTTCTTC	CASRGQGRNEQFF
TRBD1	.	TRBV28	TRBJ2-5	TGTGCCAGCAGTCCCACGACGAGACAGGGGGCTATTGGGCCTTTGGAGCAGTACTTC	CASSPTTRQGAIGPLEQYF
.	.	TRBV10-3	TRBJ2-3	TGTGCCATCAGTGAGTCTATCCCCGGAGGGGCAGATACGCAGTATTTT	CAISESIPGGADTQYF
.	.	TRBV20-1	TRBJ2-5	TGCAGTGCTTTTACACAAGAGACCCAGTACTTC	CSAFTQETQYF
.	.	TRBV11-2	TRBJ2-7	TGTGCCAGCAGCTTCGACAGCACCTACGAGCAGTACTTC	CASSFDSTYEQYF
.	.	TRBV6-1	TRBJ1-2	TGTGCCAGCAGTTCTAACTATGGCTACACCTTC	CASSSNYGYTF
.	.	TRBV7-9	TRBJ2-1	TGTGCCAGCAGCTTAGTTTGGCGCAATGAGCAGTTCTTC	CASSLVWRNEQFF
.	.	TRBV7-9	TRBJ2-1	TGTGCCAGCAGCGTGAGGGGTGGTGAGCAGTTCTTC	CASSVRGGEQFF
.	.	TRBV7-8	TRBJ2-7	TGTGCCAGCAGCCCTGACAGGAGCTACGAGCAGTACTTC	CASSPDRSYEQYF
.	once	TRBV11-2	TRBJ2-7	TGTGCCAGCAGTCACCGGGACGGCGCCAAGGACGAGCAGTACTTC	CASSHRDGAKDEQYF
.	.	TRBV10-3	TRBJ1-2	TGTGCCATCAGTGAGTCATCTGAGGGCCAGGGTGGCTACACCTTC	CAISESSEGQGGYTF
.	once	TRBV6-1	TRBJ1-1	TGTGCCAGCAGAAAAGGGGGGAACACTGAAGCTTTCTTT	CASRKGGNTEAFF
.	.	TRBV28	TRBJ1-5	TGTGCCAGCAGTTTAAGTATCATCGGCAATCAGCCCCAGCATTTT	CASSLSIIGNQPQHF
TRBD1	.	TRBV28	TRBJ2-7	TGTGCCAGCAGTTCAACAGGGGCTCTTTCCTACGAGCAGTACTTC	CASSSTGALSYEQYF
.	.	TRBV6-1	TRBJ2-4	TGTGCCAGCAGTGAACAAGGGGTTGGGAACATTCAGTACTTC	CASSEQGVGNIQYF
.	.	TRBV19	TRBJ1-2	TGTGCCAGTAGTATTTGGGGGTCTGATGGCTACACCTTC	CASSIWGSDGYTF
TRBD1	.	TRBV19	TRBJ2-2	TGTGCCAGTAGGGGACAGGGGTCCGGGGAGCTGTTTTTT	CASRGQGSGELFF
.	.	TRBV27	TRBJ1-1	TGTGCCAGCAGTTTTGGGGCGGGCACTGAAGCTTTCTTT	CASSFGAGTEAFF
.	.	TRBV5-1	TRBJ2-3	TGCGCCAGCAGCTTGGGGGCAGGACTGGTCACAGATACGCAGTATTTT	CASSLGAGLVTDTQYF
.	few	TRBV5-1	TRBJ2-7	TGCGCCAGCAGCTTGGCCCCGGTCGGGGAACGGTACTTC	CASSLAPVGERYF
.	.	TRBV6-5	TRBJ2-3	TGTGCCAGCAGTTGGGACCCATATCATACAGATACGCAGTATTTT	CASSWDPYHTDTQYF
.	.	TRBV28	TRBJ2-4	TGTGCCAGCAGTTTTGGGGGCGCGGCCAAAAACATTCAGTACTTC	CASSFGGAAKNIQYF
.	.	TRBV14	TRBJ2-1	TGTGCCAGCAGCCAAGTGGCCTGGGGGGGCGGTGAGCAGTTCTTC	CASSQVAWGGGEQFF
.	.	TRBV7-9	TRBJ2-1	TGTGCCAGCAGCCCAGGGCACTCCTACAATGAGCAGTTCTTC	CASSPGHSYNEQFF
.	.	TRBV28	TRBJ2-4	TGTGCCAGCAGTGCCAGGGGAAGGGGATCACTAGCCAAAAACATTCAGTACTTC	CASSARGRGSLAKNIQYF
TRBD2	.	TRBV6-1	TRBJ2-7	TGTGCCAGCAGTGCCCCTTTAGCGGGAGGGCCGTATGAGCAGTACTTC	CASSAPLAGGPYEQYF
TRBD2	.	TRBV11-2	TRBJ2-5	TGTGCCAGCAGCTTAGATCTCGGTAGCGGGATGAAGGAGACCCAGTACTTC	CASSLDLGSGMKETQYF
.	once	TRBV28	TRBJ2-7	TGTGCCAGCAGTAAAGCCGGGACGGTAAGCAACGAGCAGTACTTC	CASSKAGTVSNEQYF
TRBD1	.	TRBV7-8	TRBJ1-2	TGTGCCAGCAGCTCTCGACAGGGTCTTGGGGAGGGCTACACCTTC	CASSSRQGLGEGYTF
.	.	TRBV6-4	TRBJ2-5	TGTGCCAGCAGTAGCACCTCGCCCGAGACCCAGTACTTC	CASSSTSPETQYF
TRBD1	.	TRBV10-3	TRBJ1-2	TGTGCCATCGCCGCGACAGGGGTAGAAGGCTACACCTTC	CAIAATGVEGYTF
.	.	TRBV6-1	TRBJ1-2	TGTGCCAGCAGTGAAGATCTTTGGGACGGCTATGGCTACACCTTC	CASSEDLWDGYGYTF
TRBD1	.	TRBV7-2	TRBJ2-5	TGTGCCAGCAGCCCCCGGACAGGGGGGAGGGAGACCCAGTACTTC	CASSPRTGGRETQYF